Listed below are T cell receptor beta chains from one sample, sequenced in a study of blood T cell repertoires in COVID-19. This table comes from immunoSEQ multiplex PCR, and its TCRdb copy is limited to in-frame clones, with some not included. The top ten hold about 2% of the sample, which has about 310,000 clones, 87% seen once. The specimen was peripheral blood. These receptors all stem from a man aged 18-30 years with active or convalescent COVID-19. The CDR3 runs from the conserved cysteine through the conserved F or W. A D gene is named only where the DNA matches it firmly. Size tells how often a clone was seen (once, few, many) or the class of an expanded clone, and some rows leave it out.

d_gene: .
j_gene: TRBJ2-1
v_gene: TRBV3-1/TRBV3-2
abundance: .
CDR3nt: TGTGCCAGCAGCCAGAGACTTTTTATCGCCTACAATGAGCAGTTCTTC
CDR3aa: CASSQRLFIAYNEQFF

d_gene: TRBD2
j_gene: TRBJ2-1
v_gene: TRBV6-1
abundance: few
CDR3nt: TGTGCCAGCAGTGTAATAGCGGGGAATACCTACAATGAGCAGTTCTTC
CDR3aa: CASSVIAGNTYNEQFF

d_gene: TRBD2
j_gene: TRBJ2-7
v_gene: TRBV27
abundance: .
CDR3nt: TGTGCCAGCAGTTTATATCGGGAGGGCCTCGCCGAGCAGTACTTC
CDR3aa: CASSLYREGLAEQYF

d_gene: TRBD1
j_gene: TRBJ2-6
v_gene: TRBV9
abundance: .
CDR3nt: TGTGCCAGCAGCGGGGGAGCAGGGGGCGCTGGGGCCAACGTCCTGACTTTC
CDR3aa: CASSGGAGGAGANVLTF

d_gene: .
j_gene: TRBJ1-5
v_gene: TRBV3-1/TRBV3-2
abundance: .
CDR3nt: TGTGCCAGCAGCCAAGGCGGGAATCAGCCCCAGCATTTT
CDR3aa: CASSQGGNQPQHF

d_gene: TRBD1
j_gene: TRBJ1-1
v_gene: TRBV11-2
abundance: .
CDR3nt: TGTGCCAGCTCGCCTACAGGGGGGAACACTGAAGCTTTCTTT
CDR3aa: CASSPTGGNTEAFF

d_gene: TRBD2
j_gene: TRBJ2-1
v_gene: TRBV9
abundance: .
CDR3nt: TGTGCCAGCAGCGTAGAGACTAGCGGTTATTACAATGAGCAGTTCTTC
CDR3aa: CASSVETSGYYNEQFF

d_gene: TRBD1
j_gene: TRBJ1-1
v_gene: TRBV29-1
abundance: .
CDR3nt: TGCAGCGTTGTGACAGGGGGCGCGGGAGCTTTCTTT
CDR3aa: CSVVTGGAGAFF

d_gene: TRBD1
j_gene: TRBJ1-3
v_gene: TRBV5-6
abundance: .
CDR3nt: TGTGCCAGCAGCATCCAGCAGGGGGCATTTGGAAACACCATATATTTT
CDR3aa: CASSIQQGAFGNTIYF

d_gene: TRBD2
j_gene: TRBJ2-1
v_gene: TRBV18
abundance: once
CDR3nt: TGTGCCAGCTCACACACTAGCGGGGTAGTCAATGAGCAGTTCTTC
CDR3aa: CASSHTSGVVNEQFF

d_gene: TRBD1
j_gene: TRBJ2-3
v_gene: TRBV5-1
abundance: .
CDR3nt: TGCGCCAGCAGCTTACAGGGGGCTGGGGATACGCAGTATTTT
CDR3aa: CASSLQGAGDTQYF

d_gene: .
j_gene: TRBJ1-1
v_gene: TRBV27
abundance: .
CDR3nt: TGTGCCAGCAGTTTAGGTTCAGGGTTGACTGAAGCTTTCTTT
CDR3aa: CASSLGSGLTEAFF

d_gene: .
j_gene: TRBJ2-2
v_gene: TRBV4-2
abundance: .
CDR3nt: TGTGCCAGCAGCCAAGATCGGCAGGTTAACACCGGGGAGCTGTTTTTT
CDR3aa: CASSQDRQVNTGELFF